One sample yielded the 9 T cell receptor beta chains listed below, sequenced in a study of blood T cell repertoires in COVID-19. The repertoire was sequenced with immunoSEQ multiplex PCR; TCRdb's copy has only in-frame clones and lacks some. The sample has about 200,000 clones, around 86% seen once. Sequencing used PBMCs or T cells enriched from blood (not recorded which). These receptor sequences come from a man between 40 and 49 years old with acute COVID-19.

The CDR3 loop is CAWSVGNQQPQHF. DNA of the CDR3: TGTGCCTGGAGTGTGGGCAATCAACAGCCCCAGCATTTT. This chain uses TRBV30 with TRBJ1-5; unclear D gene. Trimming took 0 bases from V and 7 from J, leaving 10 bases between them. The CDR3 runs to 13 residues. The V gene's germline CDR1 is GTSNPN and CDR2 SVGIG (reference sequence).

The chain carries TRBV18 and TRBJ2-6, with D possibly TRBD1 on 6 matching bases. The V end lost 3 bases, the J end lost 0 bases, and 12 bases lay between the germline ends. CDR1 KGHSH and CDR2 LQKENI come from the germline V gene. The CDR3 length is 17 residues. The CDR3 coding sequence is TGTGCCAGCTCACCCTGGACAGCGTCCTCTGGGGCCAACGTCCTGACTTTC. It codes for CASSPWTASSGANVLTF.

The V gene is TRBV5-1, the J gene TRBJ1-1; the match to TRBD1 covers 8 bases. This CDR3 comprises 12 residues. V lost 4 bases, J lost 9 bases, and 5 bases stayed unmatched. The germline V gene encodes CDR1 SGHRS and CDR2 YFSETQ. CDR3 protein: CASSIGQGQAFF. The CDR3 DNA reads as TGCGCCAGCAGCATAGGACAGGGCCAAGCTTTCTTT.

The chain is built from TRBV27 and TRBJ2-7; 7 nucleotides agree with TRBD2. The V segment lost 8 bases and the J segment 0 bases; nucleotides outside the gene matches: 4. Germline V lookup: CDR1 MNHEY, CDR2 SMNVEV (reference sequence). This CDR3 comprises 13 residues. CDR3 sequence: CASGRAGSYEQYF. CDR3 nucleotides: TGTGCCAGCGGGAGGGCGGGCTCCTACGAGCAGTACTTC.

This chain joins TRBV25-1 and TRBJ2-3; TRBD2 agrees at 12 bases. Germline CDR1 is MGHDK and CDR2 is SYGVNS. The V segment lost 4 bases and the J segment 5 bases; nucleotides outside the gene matches: 7. The CDR3 spans 16 residues. The chain's CDR3 is CASSAWASGRVDTQYF. The CDR3 region has the DNA TGTGCCAGCAGTGCATGGGCTAGCGGGAGGGTAGATACGCAGTATTTT.

Details on this clone: The junction and the germline gene differ at one end; a read error may be behind it. The chain has TRBV24-1 and TRBJ2-1, with 7 bases that match TRBD2. Germline values: CDR1 KGHDR, CDR2 SFDVKD. The CDR3 length is 15 residues. The CDR3 nucleotides are TGTGCCCCCAGGGCCCGGGACTACCGACGGGGTGAGCAGTTCTTC. Protein: CAPRARDYRRGEQFF.

The V and J genes are TRBV18 and TRBJ2-1; tentative D call: TRBD1 (6 bases). The V end was cut by 5 bases, the J end by 4 bases, with 15 bases between. The CDR3 runs 15 residues. Germline CDR1 reads KGHSH; CDR2 reads LQKENI. CDR3 sequence reads: CASSEGAGTYNEQFF. As DNA, the CDR3 is TGTGCCAGCTCAGAAGGGGCAGGGACATACAATGAGCAGTTCTTC. The variable domain in full, completed from reference TRBV18 and TRBJ2-1, reads NAGVMQNPRHLVRRRGQEARLRCSPMKGHSHVYWYRQLPEEGLKFMVYLQKENIIDESGMPKERFSAEFPKEGPSILRIQQVVRGDSAAYFCASSEGAGTYNEQFFGPGTRLTVL.

This clone was counted a few times. The V gene is TRBV14, the J gene TRBJ1-1; tentatively, D is TRBD1 (6 bases). Germline assignment: CDR1 SGHDN and CDR2 FVKESK. The CDR3 length is 13 residues. Trimming removed 10 bases at V and 0 bases at J, with 12 bases between. The DNA for the CDR3 is TGTGCCACTTCAGGACAGATGAACACTGAAGCTTTCTTT. Protein sequence: CATSGQMNTEAFF.

The J gene is TRBJ1-2, the V gene TRBV7-9, with 7 bases fitting TRBD1. J was trimmed by 8 bases and V by 1 base; bases with no gene match: 4. This CDR3 spans 13 amino acids. The germline gives CDR1 SEHNR, CDR2 FQNEAQ (reference sequence). CDR3 bases: TGTGCCAGCAGCTTAGACCAGGGGGGAGGCTACACCTTC. Translation: CASSLDQGGGYTF.